The 9 T cell receptor beta chains below come from one sample, sequenced in a study of T cells in Graves' hyperthyroidism and ophthalmopathy. RNA transcripts yielded amplified TCR beta CDR3 regions. The HTBI primer set served for first-round RT-PCR of the TCR CDR3. TCRdb used MiXCR to reprocess the multiplex PCR reads, holding one entry per CDR3 protein. The sample yields 550,000 to 800,000 distinct CDR3 sequences, roughly 17% seen once. The sequenced material came from blood. The receptors shown here come from a man in his fifties or sixties with Graves' hyperthyroidism.

The genes are TRBV5-1 and TRBJ2-7, with 7 bases matching TRBD2. This CDR3 has 14 amino acids. Trimming at V came to 2 bases and at J to 7 bases, leaving 9 bases not matched to a gene. Germline V CDR1 and CDR2: SGHRS, YFSETQ. The CDR3 spells CASSFGAGALEQYF. CDR3 nucleotide sequence: TGCGCCAGCAGCTTTGGGGCGGGAGCTTTGGAGCAGTACTTC.

This clonotype has at least ten counts. V is TRBV29-1 and J is TRBJ2-3; 9 bases fit TRBD2. The CDR3 sequence is 16 residues long. Germline V gene lookup returns CDR1 SQVTM and CDR2 ANQGSEA. V was clipped by 4 bases and J by 4 bases; unmatched bases: 12. The CDR3, as DNA: TGCAGCGTTGGACTAGCGGATGTAGTGTGGGCAGATACGCAGTATTTT. Protein product: CSVGLADVVWADTQYF.

This clonotype has at least ten counts. J is TRBJ2-7 and V is TRBV2; TRBD2 matches at 7 bases. Germline V gives CDR1 SNHLY, CDR2 FYNNEI. V lost 4 bases and J lost 5; bases outside the gene matches: 11. CDR3 length equals 15 residues. The CDR3 sequence is CASSGAGTKRDEQYF. The CDR3 region has the DNA TGTGCCAGCAGTGGAGCCGGGACTAAAAGGGACGAGCAGTACTTC.

This clonotype was recorded many times. The chain is built from TRBV6-1 and TRBJ2-7, with D perhaps matching TRBD1 (5 bases). Germline V gene lookup returns CDR1 MNHNS and CDR2 SASEGT. CDR3 length equals 15 residues. V was cut by 2 bases and J by 2 bases, with 13 bases left in between. Written as DNA, the CDR3 is TGTGCCAGCAGTGAATATTCCGACAGTACCTACGAGCAGTACTTC. Translated: CASSEYSDSTYEQYF.

The rearrangement links TRBV19 to TRBJ1-6; D is perhaps TRBD1 (5 bases). Germline CDR1 and CDR2: LNHDA and SQIVND (reference sequence). The CDR3 contains 15 residues. Trimming stripped 4 bases from V and 16 bases from J, with 23 bases between. CDR3 coding DNA: TGTGCCAGTAGTACGGGACGTCATTCCCTCTCTTCACTCCACTTT. Translated: CASSTGRHSLSSLHF.

This clonotype was detected only a few times. The V and J genes are TRBV11-2 and TRBJ1-2; possible D gene TRBD1, 5 bases. Trimming stripped 2 bases from V and 0 bases from J, with 10 bases between. Germline CDR1 is SGHAT and CDR2 is FQNNGV. This CDR3 contains 15 residues. CDR3 in DNA: TGTGCCAGCAGCTTATCGTCCAGGGCTAACTATGGCTACACCTTC. This codes for CASSLSSRANYGYTF.

A remark on this clonotype: A read error may be the cause here, since a much bigger clone is one base away. The chain carries TRBV7-2 and TRBJ2-1; D may correspond to TRBD1 or TRBD2 (6 bases each). Germline loops: CDR1 SGHTA, CDR2 FQGNSA. The CDR3 covers 15 residues. CDR3: CAWEPVGGLYNEQSF. CDR3 DNA sequence: TGTGCCTGGGAACCCGTGGGGGGCCTCTACAATGAGCAGTCCTTC.

This clonotype was found a few times. This sequence joins TRBV5-6 and TRBJ1-3; D ambiguous. V shed 4 bases and J shed 2 bases, with 10 bases lying between them. Per the germline V gene, CDR1 is SGHDT and CDR2 is YYEEEE. The CDR3 loop spans 14 amino acids. The CDR3 DNA is TGTGCCAGCAGCAACGGGTGGGCTGGAAACACCATATATTTT. Translation: CASSNGWAGNTIYF.

CDR3 bases: TGTGCCAGCAGGGCTAGCGGGAGGGCCTTAGATACGCAGTATTTT. Protein sequence: CASRASGRALDTQYF. This chain joins TRBV6-1 and TRBJ2-3, with 12 bases matching TRBD2. Germline trimming cut 6 bases from V and 5 bases from J; bases unmatched to any gene: 6. CDR1 MNHNS and CDR2 SASEGT come from the germline V gene. The CDR3 totals 15 residues.